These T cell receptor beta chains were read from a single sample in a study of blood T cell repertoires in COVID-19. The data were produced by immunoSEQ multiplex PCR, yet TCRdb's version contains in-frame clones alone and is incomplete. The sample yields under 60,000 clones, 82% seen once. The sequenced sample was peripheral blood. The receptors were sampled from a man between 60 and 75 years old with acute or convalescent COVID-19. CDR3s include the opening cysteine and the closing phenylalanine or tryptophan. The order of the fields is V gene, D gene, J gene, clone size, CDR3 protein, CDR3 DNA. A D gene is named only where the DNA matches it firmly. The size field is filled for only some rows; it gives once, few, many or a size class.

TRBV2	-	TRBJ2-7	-	CASREQAYEQYF	TGTGCCAGCAGAGAACAGGCCTACGAGCAGTACTTC
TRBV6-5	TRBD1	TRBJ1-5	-	CASSYIQGDQPQHF	TGTGCCAGCAGTTATATCCAGGGGGATCAGCCCCAGCATTTT
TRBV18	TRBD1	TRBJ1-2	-	CASSPSPGGGYGYTF	TGTGCCAGCTCACCATCCCCAGGGGGCGGCTATGGCTACACCTTC
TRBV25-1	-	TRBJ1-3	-	CASSTSDRVHLF	-
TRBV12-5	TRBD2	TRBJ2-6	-	CASGRPAGGHSGANVLTF	TGTGCTAGTGGTAGGCCAGCGGGGGGGCATTCTGGGGCCAACGTCCTGACTTTC
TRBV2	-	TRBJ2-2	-	CASLEGQRANTGELFF	TGTGCCAGCTTAGAAGGACAACGCGCGAACACCGGGGAGCTGTTTTTT
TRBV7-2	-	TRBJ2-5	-	CASSSRRSQETQYF	TGTGCCAGCAGCTCCCGACGGAGCCAAGAGACCCAGTACTTC
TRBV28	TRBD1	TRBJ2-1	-	CASSSQGARSYNEQFF	TGTGCCAGCAGTTCCCAGGGGGCTCGCTCCTACAATGAGCAGTTCTTC
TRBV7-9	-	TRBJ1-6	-	CASSLAPTDGGGSPLHF	TGTGCCAGCAGCTTAGCCCCGACGGACGGCGGGGGGTCACCCCTCCACTTT
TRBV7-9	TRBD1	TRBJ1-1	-	CASSFRTGVGNTEAFF	TGTGCCAGCAGCTTCCGGACAGGGGTTGGGAACACTGAAGCTTTCTTT
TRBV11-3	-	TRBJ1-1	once	CASSLDGGDTEAFF	TGTGCCAGCAGCTTAGATGGGGGGGACACTGAAGCTTTCTTT
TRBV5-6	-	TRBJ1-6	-	CASSSGTYNSPLHF	TGTGCCAGCAGCTCGGGGACTTATAATTCACCCCTCCACTTT
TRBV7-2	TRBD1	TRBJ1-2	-	CASSLGTGGGYGYTF	TGTGCCAGCAGCCTGGGGACAGGGGGCGGCTATGGCTACACCTTC
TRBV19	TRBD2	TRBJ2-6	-	CASSWGGEISGANVLTF	TGTGCCAGTAGTTGGGGGGGTGAGATCTCTGGGGCCAACGTCCTGACTTTC
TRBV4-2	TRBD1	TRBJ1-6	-	CASSPSFGTGDSPLHF	TGTGCCAGCAGTCCAAGCTTCGGGACAGGGGATTCACCCCTCCACTTT
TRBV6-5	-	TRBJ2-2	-	CASIQGGGATGELFF	TGTGCCAGCATTCAGGGAGGGGGGGCGACCGGGGAGCTGTTTTTT
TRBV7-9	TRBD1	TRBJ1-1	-	CASSSGGAGTEAFF	TGTGCCAGCAGCTCAGGGGGCGCGGGTACTGAAGCTTTCTTT
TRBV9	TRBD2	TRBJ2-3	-	CASSVIAGGTDTQYF	TGTGCCAGCAGCGTCATAGCGGGGGGGACAGATACGCAGTATTTT
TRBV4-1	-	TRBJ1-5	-	CASSQESGTHSNQPQHF	TGCGCCAGCAGCCAGGAATCCGGGACTCATAGCAATCAGCCCCAGCATTTT
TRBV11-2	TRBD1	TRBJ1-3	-	CASSPLGTGANSGNTIYF	TGTGCCAGCAGCCCTTTGGGGACAGGGGCGAACTCTGGAAACACCATATATTTT
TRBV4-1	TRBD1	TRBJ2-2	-	CASSQDPGTGTGELFF	TGCGCCAGCAGCCAAGACCCCGGGACAGGGACCGGGGAGCTGTTTTTT
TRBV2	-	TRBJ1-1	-	CASSEYGLNTEAFF	TGTGCCAGCAGTGAGTACGGTCTTAACACTGAAGCTTTCTTT
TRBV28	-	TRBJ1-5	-	CASSYPGISNQPQHF	TGTGCCAGCAGTTACCCCGGGATTAGCAATCAGCCCCAGCATTTT
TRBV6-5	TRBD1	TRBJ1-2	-	CASRQQGAVYGYTF	TGTGCCAGCAGGCAACAGGGGGCGGTCTATGGCTACACCTTC
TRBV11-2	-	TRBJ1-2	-	CASSSGGHYGYTF	TGTGCCAGCAGCTCGGGGGGGCACTATGGCTACACCTTC
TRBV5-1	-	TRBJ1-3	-	CASSLSVSGNTIYF	TGCGCCAGCAGCTTGTCAGTCTCTGGAAACACCATATATTTT
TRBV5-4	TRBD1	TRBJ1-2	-	CASSLVGTAYGYTF	TGTGCCAGCAGCTTGGTTGGGACAGCCTATGGCTACACCTTC
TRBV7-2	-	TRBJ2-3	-	CASSPQSGTATDTQYF	TGTGCCAGCAGCCCCCAATCTGGTACTGCCACAGATACGCAGTATTTT
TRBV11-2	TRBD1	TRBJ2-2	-	CASSTYRDRGTGELFF	TGTGCCAGCAGCACCTACCGGGACAGGGGAACCGGGGAGCTGTTTTTT
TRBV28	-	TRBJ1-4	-	CASCVGGTNEKLFF	TGTGCCAGCTGTGTGGGGGGAACTAATGAAAAACTGTTTTTT
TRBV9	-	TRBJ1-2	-	CASSVSAGASGFYGYTF	TGTGCCAGCAGCGTCTCCGCAGGGGCGTCGGGGTTCTATGGCTACACCTTC
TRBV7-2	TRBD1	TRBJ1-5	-	CASSYGQGGQPQHF	TGTGCCAGCAGCTATGGACAGGGCGGTCAGCCCCAGCATTTT
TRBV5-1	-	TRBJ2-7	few	CASREGGAYEQYF	TGCGCCAGCAGGGAAGGGGGGGCCTACGAGCAGTACTTC